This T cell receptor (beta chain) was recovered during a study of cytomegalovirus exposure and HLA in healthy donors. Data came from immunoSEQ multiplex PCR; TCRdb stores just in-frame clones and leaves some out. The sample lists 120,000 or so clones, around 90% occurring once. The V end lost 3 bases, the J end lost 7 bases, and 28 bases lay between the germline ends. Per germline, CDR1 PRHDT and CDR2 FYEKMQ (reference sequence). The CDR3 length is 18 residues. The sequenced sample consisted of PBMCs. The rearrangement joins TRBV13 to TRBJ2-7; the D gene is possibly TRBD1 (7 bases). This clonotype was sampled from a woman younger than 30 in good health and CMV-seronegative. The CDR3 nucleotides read TGTGCCAGCAGCTTCACCAGGGACAGTAAGATTCCACGGGGGGAGCAGTACTTC. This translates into CASSFTRDSKIPRGEQYF.